The 15 T cell receptor beta chains given below trace back to one sample, sequenced in a study of metastatic and nonmetastatic thyroid tumors. TCRdb re-called the PCR reads with MiXCR. The sample has over 70,000 clones; more than 15% are singletons. The entire patient cohort was treatment-naive prior to thyroid surgery. Sequenced input: blood. Every receptor here comes from a female donor with papillary thyroid cancer or a benign thyroid nodule (not recorded which). Some clones in this sample may be carry-over from other donors' samples.

The table lists this clone with a few counts. The V call is TRBV2, the J call TRBJ2-3; no clear D. The germline CDR1 and CDR2 sequences are SNHLY and FYNNEI. This CDR3 contains 15 residues. V dropped 4 bases and J dropped 0 bases, with 11 bases sitting between them. CDR3 region: CASSGITVSTDTQYF. CDR3 nucleotide sequence: TGTGCCAGCAGTGGAATAACGGTCAGCACAGATACGCAGTATTTT.

This clone was counted many times. The V gene is TRBV7-9, the J gene TRBJ1-1, with D possibly TRBD1 on 5 matching bases. The length of the CDR3 is 17 residues. V was pared by 5 bases and J by 1 base, with 20 bases between. The V gene's germline CDR1 is SEHNR and CDR2 FQNEAQ (reference sequence). The CDR3 nucleotides read TGTGCCAGCAGCCCATACTTTAGGGGCAAACGGAACACTGAAGCTTTCTTT. Translating gives CASSPYFRGKRNTEAFF.

This clone was seen at least ten times. The V call is TRBV7-8, the J call TRBJ2-1, with TRBD2 identical over 7 bases. With V trimmed by 6 bases and J by 6 bases, 5 bases remained unmatched. CDR1 and CDR2 (germline): SGHVS, FQNEAQ. This CDR3 is built from 13 residues. The CDR3 DNA is TGTGCCAGCAGGACGGGGGGTCGCAATGAGCAGTTCTTC. Its protein product is CASRTGGRNEQFF.

The chain carries TRBV20-1 and TRBJ2-2, with a possible D match to TRBD2 (6 bases). The CDR3 length is 15 residues. The germline V gene encodes CDR1 DFQATT and CDR2 SNEGSKA (reference sequence). The germline V and J ends were trimmed by 3 bases and 1 base, with 12 bases remaining between them. The CDR3 reads CSASSRRGNTGELFF. In DNA form, the CDR3 reads TGCAGTGCTAGTTCGAGGCGGGGGAACACCGGGGAGCTGTTTTTT.

This clone was found many times. The rearrangement links TRBV3-1 to TRBJ1-4; possible D gene TRBD1, 5 bases. The V and J ends lost 1 base and 10 bases respectively, with 16 bases between them. The germline CDR1 and CDR2 sequences are LGHDT and YNNKEL (reference sequence). CDR3 length equals 15 residues. CDR3 in amino acids: CASSQGGARVGKLFF. Written as DNA, the CDR3 is TGTGCCAGCAGCCAAGGTGGGGCCCGCGTTGGAAAACTGTTTTTT.

This clone was recorded at least ten times. The chain carries TRBV19 and TRBJ2-1, with TRBD2 matching 8 bases. The CDR3 has 16 residues. The J segment lost 4 bases and the V segment lost 3 bases, leaving 8 bases of the junction unmatched. CDR1 is LNHDA, CDR2 SQIVND, per germline (reference sequence). The CDR3 coding sequence is TGTGCCAGTAGTATGAGAAGCGGGAGATCTTACAATGAGCAGTTCTTC. Protein: CASSMRSGRSYNEQFF.

This clone has ten or more counts. The junction does not match germline at one end; this may be a read error. This chain connects TRBV5-1 to TRBJ2-6, with TRBD1 identical over 10 bases. Germline CDR1 reads SGHRS; CDR2 reads YFSETQ. The CDR3 extends over 17 amino acids. The CDR3 DNA reads as TGCGCCAGCAGCCTGACAGGGGGCGCGTCTGGGGCCGACGTCCTGACTTTC. Amino acid sequence: CASSLTGGASGADVLTF.

The V and J genes are TRBV2 and TRBJ2-7; 7 positions agree with TRBD2. Germline CDR1 reads SNHLY; CDR2 reads FYNNEI. The CDR3 contains 14 residues. Trimming cost V 4 bases and J 5 bases; bases outside gene matches: 8. Here the CDR3 DNA reads TGTGCCAGCAGTGTTCGGCGGGAGTCAGACGAGCAGTACTTC. It specifies CASSVRRESDEQYF.

This clone was counted ten times or more. The chain is built from TRBV27 and TRBJ2-2; no clear D. The CDR3 length is 13 residues. The V and J ends lost 2 bases and 4 bases respectively, with 5 bases between them. Germline lookup yields CDR1 MNHEY and CDR2 SMNVEV (reference sequence). CDR3 sequence: CASSLALTGELFF. The CDR3 DNA follows: TGTGCCAGCAGTTTAGCCCTCACCGGGGAGCTGTTTTTT.

This clone appeared many times. The gene calls are TRBV5-6 and TRBJ2-7; no definite D call. Trimming took off 4 bases at V and 1 base at J, with 3 bases between the two ends. This CDR3 region has 11 residues. CDR1 and CDR2 from the germline V gene are SGHDT and YYEEEE. In nucleotides, the CDR3 is TGTGCCAGCAGCCAGTCCTACGAGCAGTACTTC. Residues: CASSQSYEQYF.

This clone was detected many times. The chain links TRBV30 to TRBJ2-1; 7 positions match TRBD2. V was clipped by 0 bases and J by 5 bases; unmatched bases: 10. The V gene's germline CDR1 is GTSNPN and CDR2 SVGIG (reference sequence). This CDR3 spans 16 amino acids. The CDR3: CAWSVFGAGFDNEQFF. As DNA, the CDR3 is TGTGCCTGGAGTGTATTCGGAGCGGGGTTCGACAATGAGCAGTTCTTC.

The V call is TRBV4-2, the J call TRBJ1-5, with D possibly matching TRBD1 (5 bases). The germline V gene has CDR1 LGHNA and CDR2 YNFKEQ. V lost 1 base to trimming and J lost 5 bases, with 12 bases between them. The CDR3 loop spans 15 amino acids. The CDR3 here is CASSQGSAGYQPQHF. The CDR3 DNA sequence: TGTGCCAGCAGCCAAGGGTCGGCAGGGTATCAGCCCCAGCATTTT.

This clone was recorded many times. This rearrangement joins TRBV5-6 to TRBJ2-7; D may be TRBD2 (6 bases). The CDR3 is 16 amino acids. The V gene's germline CDR1 is SGHDT and CDR2 YYEEEE. V was trimmed by 3 bases and J by 3 bases, leaving 19 bases between them. CDR3 loop: CASSYWAQAGRYEQYF. CDR3 DNA: TGTGCCAGCAGCTACTGGGCTCAGGCGGGGCGCTACGAGCAGTACTTC.

This clone was observed many times. This clone may be a read error of a much larger clone one base away. The chain is built from TRBV28 and TRBJ2-1, with D perhaps TRBD2 (6 bases). The CDR3 runs 16 residues. Per germline, CDR1 MDHEN and CDR2 SYDVKM. The DNA for the CDR3 is TGTGCCAGCCGACTCGGGACTCACGGAAGCTACAATGAGCAGCTCTTC. Amino acid sequence: CASRLGTHGSYNEQLF.

This clone was seen many times. J is TRBJ1-1 and V is TRBV6-1; no definite D call. Looked up from germline, CDR1 is MNHNS and CDR2 is SASEGT. The CDR3 extends over 15 amino acids. Trimming took 1 base from V and 2 from J, leaving 11 bases between them. The DNA of the CDR3 is TGTGCCAGCAGTGAAGAGCAGGTTTTTAACACTGAAGCTTTCTTT. Residues: CASSEEQVFNTEAFF.